Below, 2 T cell receptor beta chains from the same sample are listed, as sequenced in a study of blood T cell repertoires in COVID-19. Method: immunoSEQ multiplex PCR; TCRdb's copy keeps in-frame clones and lacks some. The sample carries roughly 120,000 clones, about two thirds recorded once. Sequencing used peripheral blood. Receptor source: a human donor with acute or convalescent COVID-19. The donor label of this sample is uncertain.

This chain connects TRBV4-1 to TRBJ1-4, with D possibly matching TRBD1 (5 bases). CDR1 and CDR2 (germline): MGHRA, YSYEKL. Trimming stripped 1 base from V and 7 bases from J, with 10 bases between. The CDR3 is made up of 14 amino acids. CDR3 nucleotides: TGCGCCAGCAGCCAAGCGGTCAGGGTTGAAAAACTGTTTTTT. It translates to CASSQAVRVEKLFF.

The rearrangement uses TRBV9 and TRBJ2-3; D unclear. The CDR3 consists of 13 residues. CDR1 and CDR2 (germline): SGDLS, YYNGEE. Trimming pared 2 bases from V and 4 bases from J, leaving 8 bases between. The CDR3 nucleotides are TGTGCCAGCAGCGTGAGCCGGGCAGATACGCAGTATTTT. Its translation is CASSVSRADTQYF.